The T cell receptor beta chain described here comes from a study of regulatory T cells in long-lasting Graves disease. V shed 0 bases and J 6 bases; nucleotides not matched to a gene: 0. CDR3 length: 14 amino acids. Germline CDR1 SGHTA, CDR2 FQGTGA. Time point denoted: newly diagnosed GD, antithyroid drugs for less than 3 months. The TCR library was prepared using RNA isolated from PBMCs. Assembly of TCR beta libraries relied on iRepertoire HTBI primers together with Arm-PCR of CDR3 regions. TCRdb re-called the multiplex PCR reads through MiXCR, storing one row per CDR3 protein. The sample consists of more than 300,000 distinct CDR3 sequences, 12% of them appearing once. The same data also contributed to another study, on T cells in Graves' hyperthyroidism and ophthalmopathy.

The clonotype originates from a woman under 30 with Graves disease. The chain employs TRBV7-3 and TRBJ2-2; 8 bases agree with TRBD1. Material: peripheral blood mononuclear cells (PBMCs), obtained at new diagnosis, from a patient treated with antithyroid drugs. The CDR3 coding sequence is TGTGCCAGCAGCTTAACGACAGGGGCCGGGGAGCTGTTTTTT. Translated: CASSLTTGAGELFF.